This entry is about one TCR beta chain. The sample holds a few counts of this clone. What antigen it recognizes has not been identified. Per-base quality was not reported, and no clone a single base away is much larger than it. This sample was included in a study of CD4 T cells in relation to SARS-CoV-2 and coronaviruses (dated by TCRdb to the early 2020s). With regard to the full study: In the ViraFEST assay, PBMCs were cultured with antigen for 9 to 10 days, after which TCR beta CDR3s were sequenced to identify antigen-specific clonal expansions. A different TCR-beta assay, based on Illumina, was used to sequence expansion assays from other donors in the study. An HIV-1 Nef peptide pool or a no-peptide culture served as the negative reference condition. Memory CD4+ T cell crossreactivity between SARS-CoV-2 and common cold coronavirus spike proteins was assessed at the TCR clonotype level in the study. The Adaptive Biotechnologies TCR-sequencing kit was used to sequence samples from a few pre-COVID donors and the naive versus memory experiments, whereas other data were Illumina-based. Shared crossreactive spike epitopes were mapped to their HLA restriction using patient-derived lymphoblastoid cell lines. The full study reports these points: Memory CD4+ clonotypes crossrecognizing SARS-CoV-2 and at least one common cold coronavirus spike were found in approximately 65% of donors. Compared with monoreactive clones, crossreactive clones had significantly weaker SARS-CoV-2-driven expansion, a result consistent with antigenic imprinting. The study was constrained by small numbers of patients and of tested TCRs. Since the crossreactivity analysis centred on spike protein, crossreactivity against other viral proteins was not assessed. Pre-pandemic and post-infection samples were not both contributed by any donor, so tracing of the source of pre-existing responses was limited.

CD4+ T cells from unexposed donors were collected before the COVID-19 pandemic (2011-2018). Following 10 days of culture, the EasySep CD4+ T cell isolation kit was used to isolate CD4+ T cells. As cell number allowed, CD4+ T cells from unexposed donors were tested for reactivity to SARS-CoV-2 S and N and to four common cold coronavirus spike pools. Each well held more than 1.5 million PBMCs cultured in IMDM containing roughly 5.1% human AB serum and around 10 IU/ml IL-2. Half of the culture medium was replaced with fresh IL-2-containing medium on days 3 and 7. In general, triplicate replicate wells were used for every peptide culture condition. Leukapheresis product for the unexposed donors was purchased commercially. PBMCs were isolated from leukapheresis product or whole blood by Ficoll-Paque PLUS gradient centrifugation. The PBMCs went either fresh into the expansion assay or into cryopreservation at -140 degrees C. The QIAamp Micro DNA Kit was used to extract genomic DNA from the CD4+ T cells.

The CDR3 spans 15 residues, from the cysteine through the phenylalanine. CDR3 DNA is the only sequence kept; it has 45 bases, read in frame from the first base. At the junction V is shortened by 10 bases and J by 6 bases, with 24 bases in between. The germline V gene (reference sequence) provides CDR1 SEHNR and CDR2 FQNEAQ. The library was made by the immunoSEQ multiplex PCR assay. Turning to the authors' computational methods: Preprocessing removed nonproductive sequences and CDR3s not starting with C, not ending with F or W, or shorter than 7 amino acids. Antigen-specific clonotypes were called with the MANAFEST web app, based on expansion relative to reference and other culture wells. To be counted as positive, a clone had to show significant expansion compared with the reference culture, at an FDR below 0.05, in 2 of 3 replicate wells. To be called positive, a clone also had to show significant expansion compared with every other tandem well and an odds ratio greater than 5. CDR3 homology was quantified as pairwise Levenshtein distance, calculated with the stringdist R package after three terminal residues were trimmed from each end. In TCRdb, the immuneACCESS table is reduced to in-frame sequences with V and J assigned. These tables do not hold every clone; where another copy was compared, an unresolved V gene accounts for under half, and the others remain unexplained. Clone size and V and J calls were adopted from that table, with D and trimming inferred from the DNA. This sample comprises 25,000 to 30,000 clones, roughly 69% of them detected only once. Of the sample, roughly a quarter is held by the ten largest clones.

The chain joins TRBV7-9 to TRBJ1-2; the D region possibly corresponds to TRBD1 (6 bases align). The TCR was taken from a human donor in good health. The sequencing sample was made of CD4+ T cells from PBMCs, cultured in vitro. The sequenced DNA is TGTGCCACCACAGCTTACCGGGGGGCAGGGAATGGCTACACCTTC. This encodes CATTAYRGAGNGYTF.